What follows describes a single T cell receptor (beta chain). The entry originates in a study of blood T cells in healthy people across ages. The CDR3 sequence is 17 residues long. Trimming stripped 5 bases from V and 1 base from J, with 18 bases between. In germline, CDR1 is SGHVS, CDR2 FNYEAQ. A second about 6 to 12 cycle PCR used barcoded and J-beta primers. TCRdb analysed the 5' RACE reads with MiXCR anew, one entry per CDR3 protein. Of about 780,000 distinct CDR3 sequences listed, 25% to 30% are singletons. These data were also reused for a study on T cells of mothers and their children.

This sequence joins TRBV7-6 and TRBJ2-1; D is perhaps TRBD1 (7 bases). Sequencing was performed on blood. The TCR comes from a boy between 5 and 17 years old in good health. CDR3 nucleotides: TGTGCCAGCAGCGGCAGGGGGGTGTATAGGTCCTACAATGAGCAGTTCTTC. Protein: CASSGRGVYRSYNEQFF.